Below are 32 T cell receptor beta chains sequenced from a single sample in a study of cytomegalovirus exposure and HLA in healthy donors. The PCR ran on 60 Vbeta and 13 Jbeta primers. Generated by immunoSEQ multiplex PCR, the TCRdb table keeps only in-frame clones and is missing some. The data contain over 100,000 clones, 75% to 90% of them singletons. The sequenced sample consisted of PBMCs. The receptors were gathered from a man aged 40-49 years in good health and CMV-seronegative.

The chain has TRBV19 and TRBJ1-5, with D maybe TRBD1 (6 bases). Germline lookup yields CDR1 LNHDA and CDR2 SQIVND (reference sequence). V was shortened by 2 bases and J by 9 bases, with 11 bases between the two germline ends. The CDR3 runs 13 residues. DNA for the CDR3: TGTGCCAGTAGTATAAGGGGGAGCGGGCCCCAGCATTTT. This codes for CASSIRGSGPQHF.

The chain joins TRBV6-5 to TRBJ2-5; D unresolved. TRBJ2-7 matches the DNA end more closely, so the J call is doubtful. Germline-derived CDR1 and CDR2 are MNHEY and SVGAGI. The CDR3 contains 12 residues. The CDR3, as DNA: TGTGCCAGCAGCAGACAAGGCTACGAGCAGTACTTC. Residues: CASSRQGYEQYF.

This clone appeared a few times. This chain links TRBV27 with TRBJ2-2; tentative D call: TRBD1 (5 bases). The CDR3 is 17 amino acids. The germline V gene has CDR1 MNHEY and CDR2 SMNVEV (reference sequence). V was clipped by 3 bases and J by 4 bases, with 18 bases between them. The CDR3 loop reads CASSFPSDKASTGELFF. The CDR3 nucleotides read TGTGCCAGCAGTTTCCCCTCGGACAAGGCCTCCACCGGGGAGCTGTTTTTT.

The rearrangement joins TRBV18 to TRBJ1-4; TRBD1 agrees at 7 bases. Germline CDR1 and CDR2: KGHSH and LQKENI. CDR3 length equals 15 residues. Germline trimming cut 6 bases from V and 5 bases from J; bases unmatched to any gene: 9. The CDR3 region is CASSPGTAQNEKLFF. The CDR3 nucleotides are TGTGCCAGCTCCCCCGGGACAGCTCAGAATGAAAAACTGTTTTTT. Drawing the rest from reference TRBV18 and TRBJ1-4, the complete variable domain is NAGVMQNPRHLVRRRGQEARLRCSPMKGHSHVYWYRQLPEEGLKFMVYLQKENIIDESGMPKERFSAEFPKEGPSILRIQQVVRGDSAAYFCASSPGTAQNEKLFFGSGTQLSVL.

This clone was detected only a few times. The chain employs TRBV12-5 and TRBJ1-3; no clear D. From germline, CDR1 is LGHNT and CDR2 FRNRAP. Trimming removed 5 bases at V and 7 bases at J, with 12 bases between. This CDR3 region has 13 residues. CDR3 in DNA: TGTGCTAGTGGTCTAAACCCGACTAACACCATATATTTT. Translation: CASGLNPTNTIYF. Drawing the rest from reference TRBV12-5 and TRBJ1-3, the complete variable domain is DARVTQTPRHKVTEMGQEVTMRCQPILGHNTVFWYRQTMMQGLELLAYFRNRAPLDDSGMPKDRFSAEMPDATLATLKIQPSEPRDSAVYFCASGLNPTNTIYFGEGSWLTVV.

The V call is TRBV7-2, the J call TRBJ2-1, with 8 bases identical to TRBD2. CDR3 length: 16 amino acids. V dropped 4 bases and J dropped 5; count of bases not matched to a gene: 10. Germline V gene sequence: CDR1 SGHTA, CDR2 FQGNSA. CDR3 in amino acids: CASSSVWGLGDNEQFF. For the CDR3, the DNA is TGTGCCAGCAGCTCGGTTTGGGGACTAGGAGACAATGAGCAGTTCTTC.

In nucleotides, the CDR3 is TGTGCCAGTAGTGGGGGACAGGGGACCTACGAGCAGTACTTC. Its protein is CASSGGQGTYEQYF. The chain links TRBV19 to TRBJ2-7; 10 bases match TRBD1. CDR1 is LNHDA and CDR2 is SQIVND in the germline V gene (reference sequence). Unmatched junction bases numbered 3, after V lost 5 bases and J lost 2 bases. This CDR3 has 14 amino acids.

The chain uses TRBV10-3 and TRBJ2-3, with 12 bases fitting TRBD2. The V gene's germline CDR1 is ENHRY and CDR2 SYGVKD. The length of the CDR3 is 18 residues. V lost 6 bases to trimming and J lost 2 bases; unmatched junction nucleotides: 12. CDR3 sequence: CAIRELAGGRLLTDTQYF. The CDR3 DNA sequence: TGTGCCATCAGAGAACTAGCGGGGGGACGCTTACTCACAGATACGCAGTATTTT.

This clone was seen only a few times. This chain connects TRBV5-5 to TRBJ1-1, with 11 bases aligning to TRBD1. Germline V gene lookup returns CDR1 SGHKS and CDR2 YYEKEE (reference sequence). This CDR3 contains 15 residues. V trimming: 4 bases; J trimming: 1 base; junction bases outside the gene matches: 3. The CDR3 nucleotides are TGTGCCAGCAGCGGGACAGGGGGGACGAACACTGAAGCTTTCTTT. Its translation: CASSGTGGTNTEAFF. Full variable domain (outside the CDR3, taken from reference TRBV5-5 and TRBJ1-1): DAGVTQSPTHLIKTRGQQVTLRCSPISGHKSVSWYQQVLGQGPQFIFQYYEKEERGRGNFPDRFSARQFPNYSSELNVNALLLGDSALYLCASSGTGGTNTEAFFGQGTRLTVV.

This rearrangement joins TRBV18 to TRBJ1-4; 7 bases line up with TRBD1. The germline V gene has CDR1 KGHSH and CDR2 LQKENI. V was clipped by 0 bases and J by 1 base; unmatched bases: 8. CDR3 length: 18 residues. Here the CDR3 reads CASSPPGQTTGTNEKLFF. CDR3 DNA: TGTGCCAGCTCACCACCGGGACAGACGACAGGAACTAATGAAAAACTGTTTTTT. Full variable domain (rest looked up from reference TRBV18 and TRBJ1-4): NAGVMQNPRHLVRRRGQEARLRCSPMKGHSHVYWYRQLPEEGLKFMVYLQKENIIDESGMPKERFSAEFPKEGPSILRIQQVVRGDSAAYFCASSPPGQTTGTNEKLFFGSGTQLSVL.

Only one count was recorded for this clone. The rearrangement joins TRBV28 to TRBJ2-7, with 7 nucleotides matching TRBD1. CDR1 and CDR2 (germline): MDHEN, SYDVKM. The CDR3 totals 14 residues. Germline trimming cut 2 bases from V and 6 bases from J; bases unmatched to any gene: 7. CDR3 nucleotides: TGTGCCAGCAGTTTACGACAGGGTCTTGGCGAGCAGTACTTC. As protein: CASSLRQGLGEQYF. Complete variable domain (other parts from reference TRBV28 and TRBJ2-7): DVKVTQSSRYLVKRTGEKVFLECVQDMDHENMFWYRQDPGLGLRLIYFSYDVKMKEKGDIPEGYSVSREKKERFSLILESASTNQTSMYLCASSLRQGLGEQYFGPGTRLTVT.

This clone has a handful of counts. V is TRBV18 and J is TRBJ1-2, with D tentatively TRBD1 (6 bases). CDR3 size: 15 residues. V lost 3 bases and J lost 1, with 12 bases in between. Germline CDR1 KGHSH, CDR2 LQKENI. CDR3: CASSPRDIRNYGYTF. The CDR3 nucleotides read TGTGCCAGCTCACCCCGGGACATACGTAACTATGGCTACACCTTC.

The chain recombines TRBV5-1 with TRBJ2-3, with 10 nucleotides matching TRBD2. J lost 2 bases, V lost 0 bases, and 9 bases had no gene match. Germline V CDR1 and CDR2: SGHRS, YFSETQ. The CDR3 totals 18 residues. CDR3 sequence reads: CASSLALTSGAPTDTQYF. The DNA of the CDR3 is TGCGCCAGCAGCTTGGCCCTAACTAGCGGGGCCCCCACAGATACGCAGTATTTT. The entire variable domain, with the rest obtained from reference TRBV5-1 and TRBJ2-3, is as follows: KAGVTQTPRYLIKTRGQQVTLSCSPISGHRSVSWYQQTPGQGLQFLFEYFSETQRNKGNFPGRFSGRQFSNSRSEMNVSTLELGDSALYLCASSLALTSGAPTDTQYFGPGTRLTVL.

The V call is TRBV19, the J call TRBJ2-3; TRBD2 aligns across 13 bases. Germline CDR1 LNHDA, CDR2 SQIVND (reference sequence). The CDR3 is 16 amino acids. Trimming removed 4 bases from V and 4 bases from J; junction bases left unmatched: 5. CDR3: CASSTRLAGGPDTQYF. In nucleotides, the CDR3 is TGTGCCAGTAGTACTCGACTAGCGGGGGGCCCAGATACGCAGTATTTT.

CDR3 residues: CASSTGGWTEAFF. CDR3 sequence (DNA): TGCGCCAGCAGCACCGGAGGGTGGACTGAAGCTTTCTTT. The V gene is TRBV5-1, the J gene TRBJ1-1; D unresolved. The germline V gene encodes CDR1 SGHRS and CDR2 YFSETQ. The CDR3 has 13 residues. V was pared by 4 bases and J by 5 bases, with 12 bases between.

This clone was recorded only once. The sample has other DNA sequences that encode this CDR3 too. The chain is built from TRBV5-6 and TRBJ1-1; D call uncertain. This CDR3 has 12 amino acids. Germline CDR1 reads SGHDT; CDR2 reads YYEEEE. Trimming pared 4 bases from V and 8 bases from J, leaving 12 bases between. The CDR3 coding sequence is TGTGCCAGCAGCGCAGGTCGCCTCGAAGCTTTCTTT. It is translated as CASSAGRLEAFF.

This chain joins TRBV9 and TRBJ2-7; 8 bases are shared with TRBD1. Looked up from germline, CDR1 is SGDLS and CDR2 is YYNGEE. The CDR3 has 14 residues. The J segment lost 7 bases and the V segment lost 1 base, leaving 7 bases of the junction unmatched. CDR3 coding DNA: TGTGCCAGCAGCGTATCGGACAGGGTGGGAGAGCAGTACTTC. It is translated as CASSVSDRVGEQYF. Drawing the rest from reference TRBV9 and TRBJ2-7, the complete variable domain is DSGVTQTPKHLITATGQRVTLRCSPRSGDLSVYWYQQSLDQGLQFLIQYYNGEERAKGNILERFSAQQFPDLHSELNLSSLELGDSALYFCASSVSDRVGEQYFGPGTRLTVT.

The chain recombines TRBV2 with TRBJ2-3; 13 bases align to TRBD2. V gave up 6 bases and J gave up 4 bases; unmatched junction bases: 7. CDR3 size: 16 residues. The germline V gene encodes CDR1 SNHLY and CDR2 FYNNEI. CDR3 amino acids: CASSPGTSGKADTQYF. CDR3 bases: TGTGCCAGCAGCCCCGGGACTAGCGGGAAAGCAGATACGCAGTATTTT.

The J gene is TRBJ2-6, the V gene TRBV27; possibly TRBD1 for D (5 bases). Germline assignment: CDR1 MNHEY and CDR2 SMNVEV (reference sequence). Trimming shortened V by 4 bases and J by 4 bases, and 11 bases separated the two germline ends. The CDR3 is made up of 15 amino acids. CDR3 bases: TGTGCCAGCAGTTCCTGGGGCTCGGGGGCCAACGTCCTGACTTTC. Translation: CASSSWGSGANVLTF.

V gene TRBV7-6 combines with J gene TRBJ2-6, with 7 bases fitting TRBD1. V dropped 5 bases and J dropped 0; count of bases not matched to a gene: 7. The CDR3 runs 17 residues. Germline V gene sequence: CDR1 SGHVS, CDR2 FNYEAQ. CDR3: CASSPGQQSSGANVLTF. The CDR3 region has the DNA TGTGCCAGCAGCCCGGGACAGCAGAGCTCTGGGGCCAACGTCCTGACTTTC. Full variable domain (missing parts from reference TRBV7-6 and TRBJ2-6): GAGVSQSPRYKVTKRGQDVALRCDPISGHVSLYWYRQALGQGPEFLTYFNYEAQQDKSGLPNDRFSAERPEGSISTLTIQRTEQRDSAMYRCASSPGQQSSGANVLTFGAGSRLTVL.

The CDR3 nucleotides are TGTGCCAGCTCATCACTGCAGGGGGATAATTCACCCCTCCACTTT. Protein: CASSSLQGDNSPLHF. The chain uses TRBV18 and TRBJ1-6, with 7 bases lining up with TRBD1. CDR1 and CDR2 from the germline V gene are KGHSH and LQKENI. The CDR3 is made up of 15 amino acids. After removal of 5 bases from V and 5 bases from J, the junction contained 6 bases not matched to a gene.

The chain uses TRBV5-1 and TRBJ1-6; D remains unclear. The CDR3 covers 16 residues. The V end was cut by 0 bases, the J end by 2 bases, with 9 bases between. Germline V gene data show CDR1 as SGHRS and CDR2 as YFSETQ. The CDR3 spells CASSLEAGAYNSPLHF. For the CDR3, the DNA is TGCGCCAGCAGCTTGGAGGCAGGTGCCTATAATTCACCCCTCCACTTT.

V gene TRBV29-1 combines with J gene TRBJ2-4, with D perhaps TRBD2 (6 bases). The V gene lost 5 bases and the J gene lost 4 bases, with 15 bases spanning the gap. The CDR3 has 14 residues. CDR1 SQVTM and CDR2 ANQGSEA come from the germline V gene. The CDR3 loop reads CSVLGAGTKNIQYF. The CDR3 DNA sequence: TGCAGCGTTCTAGGGGCGGGAACTAAAAACATTCAGTACTTC.

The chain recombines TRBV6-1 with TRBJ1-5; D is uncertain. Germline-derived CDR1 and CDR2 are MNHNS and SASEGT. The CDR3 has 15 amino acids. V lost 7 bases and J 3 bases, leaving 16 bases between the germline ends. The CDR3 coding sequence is TGTGCCAGCATCTCCAATGGGCAGGTCAATCAGCCCCAGCATTTT. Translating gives CASISNGQVNQPQHF.

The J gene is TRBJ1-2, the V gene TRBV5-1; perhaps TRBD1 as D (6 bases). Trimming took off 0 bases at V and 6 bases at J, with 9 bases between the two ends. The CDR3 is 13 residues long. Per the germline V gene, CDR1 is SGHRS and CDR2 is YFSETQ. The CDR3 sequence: CASSLGYRDGYTF. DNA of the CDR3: TGCGCCAGCAGCTTGGGGTACAGGGATGGCTACACCTTC.

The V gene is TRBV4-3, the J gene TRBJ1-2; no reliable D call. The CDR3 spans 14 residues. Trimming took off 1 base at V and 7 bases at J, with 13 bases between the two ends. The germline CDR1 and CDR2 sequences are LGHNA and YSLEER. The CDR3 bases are TGCGCCAGCAGCCAAGTGACATCCTTTGCTGGCTACACCTTC. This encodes CASSQVTSFAGYTF.

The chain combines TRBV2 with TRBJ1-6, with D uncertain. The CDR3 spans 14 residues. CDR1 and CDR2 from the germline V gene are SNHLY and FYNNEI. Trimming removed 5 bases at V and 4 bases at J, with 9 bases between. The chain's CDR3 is CASSLTGYNSPLHF. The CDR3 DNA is TGTGCCAGCAGTCTGACGGGGTATAATTCACCCCTCCACTTT.

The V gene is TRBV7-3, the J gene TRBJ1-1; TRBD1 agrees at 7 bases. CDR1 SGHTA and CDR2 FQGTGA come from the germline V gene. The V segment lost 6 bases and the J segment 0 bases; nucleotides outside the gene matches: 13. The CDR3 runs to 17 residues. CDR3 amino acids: CASSLGVGRGMNTEAFF. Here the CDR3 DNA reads TGTGCCAGCAGTTTGGGAGTCGGCAGGGGGATGAACACTGAAGCTTTCTTT.

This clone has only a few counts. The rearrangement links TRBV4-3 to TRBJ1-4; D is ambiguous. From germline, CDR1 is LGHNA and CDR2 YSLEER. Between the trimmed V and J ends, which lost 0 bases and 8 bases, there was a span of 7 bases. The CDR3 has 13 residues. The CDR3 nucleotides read TGCGCCAGCAGCCAAGATTGGGCAGAAAAACTGTTTTTT. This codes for CASSQDWAEKLFF.

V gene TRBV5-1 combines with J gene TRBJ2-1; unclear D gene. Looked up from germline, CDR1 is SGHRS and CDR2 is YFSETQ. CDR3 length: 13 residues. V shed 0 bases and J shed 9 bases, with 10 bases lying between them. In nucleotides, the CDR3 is TGCGCCAGCAGCTTGGGGCCAGCTAGTGAGCAGTTCTTC. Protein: CASSLGPASEQFF.

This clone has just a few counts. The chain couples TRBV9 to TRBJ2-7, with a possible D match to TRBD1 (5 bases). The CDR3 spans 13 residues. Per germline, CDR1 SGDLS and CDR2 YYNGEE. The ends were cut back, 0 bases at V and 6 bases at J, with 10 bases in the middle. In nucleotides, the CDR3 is TGTGCCAGCAGCGTAGAGGGTAGGGGCGAGCAGTACTTC. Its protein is CASSVEGRGEQYF. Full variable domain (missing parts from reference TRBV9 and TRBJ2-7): DSGVTQTPKHLITATGQRVTLRCSPRSGDLSVYWYQQSLDQGLQFLIQYYNGEERAKGNILERFSAQQFPDLHSELNLSSLELGDSALYFCASSVEGRGEQYFGPGTRLTVT.

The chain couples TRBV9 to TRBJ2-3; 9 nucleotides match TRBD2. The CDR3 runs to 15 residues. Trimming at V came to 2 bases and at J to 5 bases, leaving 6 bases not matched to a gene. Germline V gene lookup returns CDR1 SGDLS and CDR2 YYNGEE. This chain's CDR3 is CASSVISGRGDTQYF. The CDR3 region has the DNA TGTGCCAGCAGCGTTATTAGCGGGAGAGGAGATACGCAGTATTTT.